Detailed here is one T cell receptor (beta chain). The sample originates from a study of T cells in Graves' hyperthyroidism and ophthalmopathy. RNA transcripts served as the template for amplifying TCR beta CDR3 regions. The HTBI primer set was used in a first-round RT-PCR of the TCR CDR3. TCRdb re-called the multiplex PCR reads through MiXCR, storing one row per CDR3 protein. The data show roughly 350,000 distinct CDR3 sequences, approximately 15% seen once. Under 3 months was the duration of disease in ophthalmopathy patients, who also had a Clinical Activity Score of at least 3 and a NOSPECS grade of at least 4. Those patients with uncontrolled infection, other autoimmune disease, pregnancy or lactation were excluded. Trimming removed 0 bases from V and 4 bases from J, with 11 bases in between. CDR3 length: 15 amino acids. Germline V lookup: CDR1 SGDLS, CDR2 YYNGEE.

Sequenced material: blood. The chain links TRBV9 to TRBJ2-1; tentatively, D is TRBD2 (6 bases). The sequence derives from a woman between 35 and 50 years old with Graves' ophthalmopathy. The CDR3 loop is CASSVEGGRYNEQFF. The CDR3 coding sequence is TGTGCCAGCAGCGTAGAAGGAGGGCGATACAATGAGCAGTTCTTC.